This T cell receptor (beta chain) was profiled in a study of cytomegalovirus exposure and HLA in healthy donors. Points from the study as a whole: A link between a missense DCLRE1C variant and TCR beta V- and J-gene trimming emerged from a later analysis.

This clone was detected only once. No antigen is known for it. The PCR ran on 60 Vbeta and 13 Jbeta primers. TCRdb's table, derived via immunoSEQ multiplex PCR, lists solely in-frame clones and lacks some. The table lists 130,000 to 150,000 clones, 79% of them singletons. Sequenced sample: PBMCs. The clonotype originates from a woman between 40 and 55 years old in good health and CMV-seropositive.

CDR3 DNA sequence: TGTGCCAGCAGCTTGGGTCGGGGGTACGAGCAGTACTTC. Translation gives CASSLGRGYEQYF. V is TRBV11-2 and J is TRBJ2-7, with D perhaps matching TRBD2 (6 bases). The V end was cut by 3 bases, the J end by 4 bases, with 10 bases between. Germline-derived CDR1 and CDR2 are SGHAT and FQNNGV. CDR3 length equals 13 residues.